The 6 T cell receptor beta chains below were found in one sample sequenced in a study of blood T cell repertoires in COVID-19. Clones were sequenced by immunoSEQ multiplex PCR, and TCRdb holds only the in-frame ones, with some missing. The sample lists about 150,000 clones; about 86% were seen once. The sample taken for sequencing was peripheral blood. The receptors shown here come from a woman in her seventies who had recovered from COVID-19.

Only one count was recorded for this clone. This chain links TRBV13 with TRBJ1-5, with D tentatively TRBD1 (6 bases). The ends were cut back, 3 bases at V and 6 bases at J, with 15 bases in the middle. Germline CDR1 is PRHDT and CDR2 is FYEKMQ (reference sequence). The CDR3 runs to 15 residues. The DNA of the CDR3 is TGTGCCAGCAGCTTCGGGGGCGGGGAGGGTCAGCCCCAGCATTTT. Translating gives CASSFGGGEGQPQHF.

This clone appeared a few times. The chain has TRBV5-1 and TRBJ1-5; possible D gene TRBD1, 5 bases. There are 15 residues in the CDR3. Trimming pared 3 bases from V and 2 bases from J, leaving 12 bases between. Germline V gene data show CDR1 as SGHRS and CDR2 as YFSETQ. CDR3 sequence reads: CASSWGVGGNQPQHF. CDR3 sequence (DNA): TGCGCCAGCAGCTGGGGGGTCGGAGGCAATCAGCCCCAGCATTTT.

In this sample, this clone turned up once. In nucleotides, the CDR3 is TGTGCCAGCAGCGTAGGGGCAGGGACCTATAATTCACCCCTCCACTTT. It codes for CASSVGAGTYNSPLHF. The chain recombines TRBV9 with TRBJ1-6; D is possibly TRBD1 (5 bases). Germline-derived CDR1 and CDR2 are SGDLS and YYNGEE. The germline V and J ends were trimmed by 0 bases and 2 bases, with 9 bases remaining between them. This CDR3 spans 16 amino acids.

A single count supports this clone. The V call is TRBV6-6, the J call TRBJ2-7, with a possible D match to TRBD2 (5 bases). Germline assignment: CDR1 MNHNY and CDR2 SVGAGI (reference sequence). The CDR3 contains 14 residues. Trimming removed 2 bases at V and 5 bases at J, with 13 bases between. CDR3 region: CASSYDAASNEQYF. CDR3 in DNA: TGTGCCAGCAGTTACGATGCCGCTAGCAACGAGCAGTACTTC.

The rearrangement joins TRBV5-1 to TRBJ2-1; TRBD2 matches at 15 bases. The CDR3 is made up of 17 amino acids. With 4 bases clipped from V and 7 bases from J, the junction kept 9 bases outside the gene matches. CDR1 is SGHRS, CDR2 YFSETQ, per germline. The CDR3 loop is CASSPGTSGRFINEQFF. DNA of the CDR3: TGCGCCAGCAGCCCGGGGACTAGCGGGAGGTTTATAAATGAGCAGTTCTTC.

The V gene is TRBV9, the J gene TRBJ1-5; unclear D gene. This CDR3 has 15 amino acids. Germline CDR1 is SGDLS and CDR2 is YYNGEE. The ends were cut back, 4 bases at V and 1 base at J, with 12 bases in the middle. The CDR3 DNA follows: TGTGCCAGCAGCCCAAGCGGGCAGAGCAATCAGCCCCAGCATTTT. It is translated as CASSPSGQSNQPQHF.